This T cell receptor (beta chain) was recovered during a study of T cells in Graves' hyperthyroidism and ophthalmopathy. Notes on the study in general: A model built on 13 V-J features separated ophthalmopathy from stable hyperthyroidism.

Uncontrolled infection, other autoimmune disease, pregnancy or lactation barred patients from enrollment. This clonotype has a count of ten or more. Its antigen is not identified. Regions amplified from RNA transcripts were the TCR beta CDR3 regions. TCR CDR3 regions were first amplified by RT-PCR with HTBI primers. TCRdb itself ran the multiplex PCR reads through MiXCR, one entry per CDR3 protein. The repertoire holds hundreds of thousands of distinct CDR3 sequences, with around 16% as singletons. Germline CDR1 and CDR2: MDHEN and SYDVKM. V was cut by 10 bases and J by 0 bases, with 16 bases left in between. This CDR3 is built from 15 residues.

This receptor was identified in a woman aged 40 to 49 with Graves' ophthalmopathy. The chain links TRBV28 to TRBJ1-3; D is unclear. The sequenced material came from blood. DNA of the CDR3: TGTGCCACTCAAAGTTCCGTTGGCTCTGGAAACACCATATATTTT. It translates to CATQSSVGSGNTIYF.